The rows below give T cell receptor beta chains drawn from one sample of a study of CD8 T cells in ankylosing spondylitis. From the 5' RACE reads, TCRdb called clonotypes with MiXCR, one entry per CDR3 protein. The sample has about 200,000 distinct CDR3 sequences, about a quarter seen once. The sequencing sample was made of blood, either unsorted or a sorted T cell fraction (not recorded which). The receptors were gathered from a male donor with ankylosing spondylitis or in good health (not recorded which). CDR3s include the opening cysteine and the closing phenylalanine or tryptophan. Only some rows state a clone size, as once, few, many or a class for expanded clones.

>many|TRBV20-1
CSANPGLAGEEQFF
>many|TRBV21-1
CASSKAGDSQEQSEAFF
>NA|TRBV29-1
CSVEFLVGSYEQYF
>many|TRBV7-2
CASRLSGTYNEQFF
>NA|TRBV20-1
CSARVPSGGYEQYF
>many|TRBV12-3/TRBV12-4
CASSYEGAKNIQYF
>many|TRBV20-1
CSATGGRGTEQFF
>NA|TRBV10-1
CASSRMVAGDTQYF
>NA|TRBV6-1
CASLAGRSNTGELFF
>few|TRBV7-2
CASSAASGSSYEQYF
>NA|TRBV6-1
CASRSSGSTYNEQFF
>NA|TRBV5-1
CASSFGRANTGELVF
>NA|TRBV20-1
CSASPYSGWEQYF
>many|TRBV18
CASSPPGGTSIQYF
>many|TRBV7-9
CASSLSRNSPLHF
>NA|TRBV7-7
CASSLAGPGAYEQYF
>NA|TRBV12-3/TRBV12-4
CASSLATSTDTQYF
>NA|TRBV12-3/TRBV12-4
CASRPAGRNSPLHF
>many|TRBV12-3/TRBV12-4
CASSPDRATQYF
>NA|TRBV6-5
CASSYLGSGPAEQYF
>NA|TRBV5-1
CASSFRGAGSSYNEQFF
>many|TRBV2
CASREQEQGRRELFF
>many|TRBV25-1
CASSVTGRREGYSEQFF
>NA|TRBV6-5
CASSLDRDEQYF
>NA|TRBV6-5
CASRAGVGYTF
>many|TRBV4-3
CASSQALRANTGELFF
>NA|TRBV24-1
CATSDPRSPGLGPNEQFF
>NA|TRBV4-3
CASSAGVSYNSPLHF
>many|TRBV6-2/TRBV6-3
CASSQAGGINEQFF
>NA|TRBV7-2
CASSGQASGETQYF
>few|TRBV10-3
CAISSGEEETQYF
>many|TRBV27
CASSSDRTDTQYF
>NA|TRBV28
CASSSSGEGNEKLFF
>NA|TRBV10-3
CASSETRGSYEQYF
>many|TRBV6-1
CASSRTGDTEAFF
>many|TRBV6-5
CASSYSERIYGYTF
>many|TRBV6-5
CASSYSWVGSGARTDTQYF
>NA|TRBV15
CATSRDPSGSINEQFF
>many|TRBV7-2
CASSLDITLGYEQYF
>NA|TRBV20-1
CSASRASGSADTQYF
>few|TRBV21-1
CASSTTDRESTEAFF
>many|TRBV5-1
CASSFYWREGIDEQFF
>many|TRBV6-5
CASRTQANYGYTF
>NA|TRBV5-6
CASSPRGGAGTSWGNEQFF
>many|TRBV18
CASSTRDEQYF
>many|TRBV27
CASSSLAKTPQFF
>once|TRBV12-3/TRBV12-4
CASSLGTALAKNIQYF
>NA|TRBV7-3
CASSRSGSGHNEQFF
>many|TRBV3-1
CASTTLGGSEAFF
>many|TRBV4-3
CASSPRVSGGPNTGELFF
>large|TRBV7-9
CASGSGLAGGELFF
>NA|TRBV20-1
CSAPTGGYEQYF
>NA|TRBV7-9
CASSLDPPQPQHF
>NA|TRBV20-1
CSVLGQPMNTEAFF
>NA|TRBV29-1
CSAGSEDTGELFF
>many|TRBV12-3/TRBV12-4
CASSPTSSYNSPLHF
>NA|TRBV24-1
CATSDPGLAGDSLFF
>NA|TRBV20-1
CCASSRTSGRRSTDTQYF
>NA|TRBV20-1
CSADSQGTVNSPLHF
>few|TRBV5-6
CASSLGGAHYEQYF